This T cell receptor (beta chain) originates from a study of regulatory T cells in long-lasting Graves disease. TCR beta libraries were built with iRepertoire HTBI primers and Arm-PCR of CDR3 regions. TCRdb independently ran MiXCR on the multiplex PCR reads; one entry per CDR3 protein. The table includes 600,000 to 650,000 distinct CDR3 sequences, around 17% detected once. This clonotype has only one observation. Time point denoted: newly diagnosed GD, antithyroid drugs for less than 3 months. PBMC-extracted RNA yielded the TCR library. An endocrinology unit in Xi'an, China, supplied the patients. This sample also appeared in a second study, on T cells in Graves' hyperthyroidism and ophthalmopathy. From that study: The primer set for the first-round RT-PCR of the TCR CDR3 was HTBI. Clonotypes that were expanded in thyroid above 0.001 mostly appeared in blood too.

The source of this sequence is a woman aged 25-40 years with Graves disease. Sequenced material: peripheral blood mononuclear cells (PBMCs), taken at new diagnosis, from a patient treated with antithyroid drugs.

The CDR3 DNA follows: TGCAGTGCTAGATTCGCCACTCCCTTTAATGAAAAACTGTTTTTT. Amino acid sequence: CSARFATPFNEKLFF. V is TRBV20-1 and J is TRBJ1-4, with D unresolved. The V end was cut by 2 bases, the J end by 4 bases, with 14 bases between. The CDR3 has 15 amino acids. Germline V gene sequence: CDR1 DFQATT, CDR2 SNEGSKA (reference sequence).